This T cell receptor (beta chain) comes out of a study of beta chain features in type 1 diabetes (dated by TCRdb to 2016 to 2019). Describing the broader study: Patients and healthy donors did not differ in mean age, gender distribution, total cell number or subset yield. A total of 90 million to 130 million sorted cells were examined across all samples, and a strong correlation was observed between cell number per subset and RNA yield. The study compared TCRB repertoires of sorted circulating CD4+ T cell subsets between recently diagnosed type 1 diabetes patients and matched healthy donors. Whereas all 30 or so donors provided naive and central memory subsets, regulatory and stem cell-like memory subsets were isolated from just 8 patients and about 8 healthy donors.

Each donor gave one peripheral blood draw, roughly 120 mL on average, collected into heparinised tubes. A BD FACSAria II and a panel including CD45RO, CCR7, CD25, CD127, CD95 and CD27 were used to sort naive, central memory, regulatory and stem cell-like memory CD4+ T cells. Every sorted population had a purity above 95%. PBMCs were isolated immediately by Lymphoprep density gradient centrifugation and stained directly without culture. So that batch effects would be minimized, each experiment stained and sorted samples in pairs, pairing one healthy donor with one patient. All of the isolated RNA was reverse transcribed with the High Capacity cDNA Reverse Transcription Kit, so expressed TCRB transcripts were sequenced. Deep immunoSEQ sequencing was performed on naive, central memory and regulatory T cell samples, with an average of about 3.6 million total reads per sample. Sorted cells were lysed in RLT buffer, and RNA was extracted using DNase-treated RNeasy Micro or Mini kits according to cell number. Each cell subset was processed on its own to prevent cross-contamination, while patient and healthy donor samples were processed together. TCRB sequences were amplified from cDNA with the immunoSEQ multiplex PCR, producing 87-bp fragments spanning the CDR3 region. The amplicons were sequenced using the Illumina HiSeq platform. In the paper's pipeline: Synthetic template baselines were used to correct PCR bias computationally, reads within Hamming distance 2 were collapsed, and singletons that could not be merged were discarded. Reads were aligned to IMGT to assign V, D and J genes, CDR3 length, and insertions or deletions at six rearrangement sites. Within each subset, clonotype counts were normalized to the number of sorted cells before true diversity and Gini coefficients were calculated with the tcR R package. Repertoire sharing was quantified using the overlap coefficient calculated on TCRB nucleotide sequences. Out-of-frame TCRB sequences from naive cells were analyzed to stand in for the pre-selection repertoire. The immuneACCESS repertoire file appears here via TCRdb, limited to in-frame rearrangements. These files lack a portion of the clones; in checked studies, under half of the deficit traces to unresolved V genes, and the cause of the others is not known. V and J calls and clone size follow that table, whereas D and trimming were derived from the DNA. Counted in this sample were about 700,000 clones; under 15% of them appeared once. Approximately 0.022% of the sample goes to the ten largest clones.

The study at large found these results: Because cDNA was sequenced instead of genomic DNA, activated cells with high expression could be over-represented, although the groups did not differ in activation or CD3 levels. Naive, central memory and regulatory TCRB repertoires appeared more similar among patients than among healthy donors. Fewer insertions and more nucleotide deletions at VDJ recombination sites were observed in patients with type 1 diabetes, implying thymic rearrangement abnormalities. Only small numbers of individuals were included in the HLA sub-analyses, which left unresolved whether HLA type had any influence on TCRB rearrangement. PCR may preferentially amplify shorter templates, but because patient and control samples were amplified and corrected together, any resulting skew would affect both groups equally. In all four CD4+ subsets, TCRB CDR3 length was moderately but significantly shorter in type 1 diabetes patients.

This clone was detected a few times. Its specific antigen is unknown. Nothing much larger sits one base from this clone, and base qualities are not available. There are 13 amino acids in the CDR3, from cysteine to phenylalanine inclusive. Only the CDR3 portion is preserved as DNA: 39 bases, with reading frame beginning at the first base. Reading the germline V gene (reference sequence) gives CDR1 SGHNT and CDR2 YYREEE. Relative to germline, V is 4 bases shorter and J is 3 bases shorter, with 11 bases between their ends. Material: naive CD4+ T cells from blood. The intended sense of this specimen's cell subset or site label: true naive CD4+ T cells. This clonotype was obtained from a man younger than 35 with type 1 diabetes. The sequence joins TRBV5-4 to TRBJ2-7, and TRBD1 may be the D gene, going by 5 matching bases. Read as DNA, the sequence is TGTGCCAGCAGCACAAAAGGGGTCTACGAGCAGTACTTC. Its protein product is CASSTKGVYEQYF. Extended through the reference TRBV5-4 and TRBJ2-7 proteins, this CDR3 yields the full variable domain: ETGVTQSPTHLIKTRGQQVTLRCSSQSGHNTVSWYQQALGQGPQFIFQYYREEENGRGNFPPRFSGLQFPNYSSELNVNALELDDSALYLCASSTKGVYEQYFGPGTRLTVT.